This is a list of T cell receptor beta chains from one sample in a study of graft-versus-host responses after intestinal transplantation. Their antigens are not known. TCRdb's copy holds only in-frame clones and misses some; the assay was immunoSEQ multiplex PCR. The sample comprises some 130,000 clones, 90% to 95% of which are singletons, and 0.09% to 0.15% rests with the top ten. Sequences were derived from unstimulated CD4+ T cells sorted from spleen or lymph node cells, sampled before intestinal transplant. These receptor sequences come from a human donor who received an intestinal transplant. CDR3s include the opening cysteine and the closing phenylalanine or tryptophan. Fields, in order: D gene, J gene, clone size, V gene, CDR3 DNA, CDR3 protein. D genes are given only for firm matches. Not every row has a clone size; where given, it reads once, few, many or a size class.

TRBD1 TRBJ1-2 NA TRBV2 TGTGCCAGCAGTCGGACAGGACCCTATGGCTACACCTTC CASSRTGPYGYTF
NA TRBJ2-7 NA TRBV5-1 TGCGCCAGCAGCTTGGTGGCGCTACGCGAGCAGTACTTC CASSLVALREQYF
NA TRBJ2-3 NA TRBV7-3 TGTGCCAGCAGCCTCCCCGGGGGAGATACGCAGTATTTT CASSLPGGDTQYF
NA TRBJ2-2 NA TRBV14 TGTGCCAGCAGCATACTAGGTTGGAACACCGGGGAGCTGTTTTTT CASSILGWNTGELFF
TRBD2 TRBJ2-1 once TRBV29-1 TGCAGCGTAAGACGGGGGGGCGGATGGGATGAGCAGTTCTTC CSVRRGGGWDEQFF
NA TRBJ2-7 once TRBV2 TGTGCCAGCAGTGCGGAAGAACAGGGCGTCGAGCAGTACTTC CASSAEEQGVEQYF
NA TRBJ2-2 NA TRBV30 TGTGCTTGGAGCAGGACGGCGAACACCGGGGAGCTGTTTTTT CAWSRTANTGELFF
NA TRBJ1-4 NA TRBV4-1 TGCGCCAGCAGCCAAGCCGGCGGGTCTAGTGAAAAACTGTTTTTT CASSQAGGSSEKLFF
TRBD1 TRBJ1-6 few TRBV19 TGTGCCAGTAGTCCCGGGACAGGGAATAATTCACCCCTCCACTTT CASSPGTGNNSPLHF
TRBD1 TRBJ1-1 NA TRBV6-6 TGTGCCGGGGGGACAGACTACGTGAACACTGAAGCTTTCTTT CAGGTDYVNTEAFF
TRBD2 TRBJ2-1 NA TRBV4-2 TGTGCCAGCAGCCCGACAGGGGGACTAGCGGGACTCAATGAGCAGTTCTTC CASSPTGGLAGLNEQFF
TRBD1 TRBJ2-5 NA TRBV28 TGTGCCAGCACCATCCCAGGGGGTCTGGGTGAGACCCAGTACTTC CASTIPGGLGETQYF
NA TRBJ2-5 NA TRBV9 TGTGCCAGCAGCCTACAAGACCTTCCCGGCGAGTCCCAGTACTTC CASSLQDLPGESQYF
TRBD1 TRBJ2-7 once TRBV5-1 TGCGCCAGCAGCTCATGGACAGGGTTCGACGAGCAGTACTTC CASSSWTGFDEQYF
NA TRBJ2-1 NA TRBV11-2 TGTGCCAGCAGCCCGTCGGCGGGATCCTACAATGAGCAGTTCTTC CASSPSAGSYNEQFF
NA TRBJ1-2 NA TRBV11-2 TGTGCCAGCAGCTTGGGCCCCTCTTCAGGCTACACCTTC CASSLGPSSGYTF
NA TRBJ2-7 NA TRBV6-5 TGTGCCAGCAGTTACCCCATGGGGCACGAGCAGTACTTC CASSYPMGHEQYF
TRBD2 TRBJ2-3 NA TRBV7-3 TGTGCCAGCAGCTTACTAGCGGGAGAAGATACGCAGTATTTT CASSLLAGEDTQYF
NA TRBJ1-1 NA TRBV28 TGTGCAAGCTTAGGGCTCGCTGAAGCTTTCTTT CASLGLAEAFF
NA TRBJ2-3 NA TRBV29-1 TGCAGCGTTGAGGGGACGTGGGCAGATACGCAGTATTTT CSVEGTWADTQYF
NA TRBJ2-3 NA TRBV2 TGTGCCAGCAGTGAAGTGGCGGGTGGCACAGATACGCAGTATTTT CASSEVAGGTDTQYF
NA TRBJ1-1 NA TRBV27 TGTGCCAGCAGTTTGGGGGCCTGGAACACTGAAGCTTTCTTT CASSLGAWNTEAFF
NA TRBJ2-5 NA TRBV6-1 TGTGCCAGCAGTGAAATAGGGACCCAGTACTTC CASSEIGTQYF
NA TRBJ2-1 NA TRBV27 TGTGCCACCAAGGGTGAGGTTTCCTACAATGAGCAGTTCTTC CATKGEVSYNEQFF
TRBD2 TRBJ2-1 NA TRBV5-1 TGCGCCAGCAGCTTGGGCCCTAGCGGGATTATAGGGTCGGAGTTCTTC CASSLGPSGIIGSEFF
TRBD2 TRBJ2-1 NA TRBV28 TGTGCCAGCAGGGGGGCCGGGGGGGTTAGTTACAATGAGCAGTTCTTC CASRGAGGVSYNEQFF
NA TRBJ2-7 NA TRBV15 TGTGCCACCAGCGCGCGCGGCGGAAACAGGGAACCCCCCTACGAGCAGTACTTC CATSARGGNREPPYEQYF
NA TRBJ2-2 NA TRBV7-8 TGTGCCAGCAGCTCATCAGAGCAGGGGAGGAAGTACACCGGGGAGCTGTTTTTT CASSSSEQGRKYTGELFF
TRBD2 TRBJ2-1 NA TRBV11-3 TGTGCCAGCAGCCCTAGCGGGACGAGCTCCTACAATGAGCAGTTCTTC CASSPSGTSSYNEQFF
NA TRBJ2-5 NA TRBV28 TGTGCCAGCACCAGGAGCTTGCAGTACTTC CASTRSLQYF
NA TRBJ1-1 NA TRBV5-1 TGCGCCAGCAGCCCCAAGGGGAACAGGAGGAACACTGAAGCTTTCTTT CASSPKGNRRNTEAFF
NA TRBJ1-3 few TRBV5-1 TGCGCCAGCAGTGGGCTTGGAAACACCATATATTTT CASSGLGNTIYF
NA TRBJ1-3 NA TRBV27 TGTGCCAGCAGTCCCCGGGAGTTCTCTGGAAACACCATATATTTT CASSPREFSGNTIYF
NA TRBJ2-1 NA TRBV29-1 TGCAGCGTCACGACTGTAATAAATGAGCAGTTCTTC CSVTTVINEQFF
NA TRBJ2-5 NA TRBV2 TGTGCCAGCAGTGAAGTCGGTGAGACCCAGTACTTC CASSEVGETQYF
NA TRBJ2-7 NA TRBV11-2 TGTGCCAGCAGCTTAGACCCGGGACCCCCGCGCGAGCAGTACTTC CASSLDPGPPREQYF
NA TRBJ2-1 NA TRBV5-1 TGCGCCAGCAGCTTGTTTTTCAACAGCGAGGGTTCATACAATGAGCAGTTCTTC CASSLFFNSEGSYNEQFF
NA TRBJ1-3 NA TRBV10-3 TGTGCCATCAGGGCGGGGGGGCCCTCCTCTGGAAACACCATATATTTT CAIRAGGPSSGNTIYF
TRBD1 TRBJ1-2 NA TRBV11-1 TGTGCCAGCAGCCGAGACAGGGGTGAGGGCTACACCTTC CASSRDRGEGYTF
NA TRBJ2-2 NA TRBV19 TGTGCCAGTATCCAGTCCGCGAACACCGGGGAGCTGTTTTTT CASIQSANTGELFF
NA TRBJ2-3 NA TRBV27 TGTGCCAGCAGTTTTTTGGGCACAGATACGCAGTATTTT CASSFLGTDTQYF